A single sample gave rise to the 6 T cell receptor beta chains below, sequenced in a study of cytomegalovirus exposure and HLA in healthy donors. The primer mix had 60 Vbeta and 13 Jbeta primers. TCRdb's copy holds only in-frame clones and misses some; the assay was immunoSEQ multiplex PCR. The profile covers over 120,000 clones, with almost 85% appearing a single time and roughly 10% taken by the ten largest. Sequencing was carried out using PBMCs. These receptors were taken from a woman aged 55-70 years in good health and CMV-seropositive.

This chain joins TRBV19 and TRBJ1-5; D perhaps matches TRBD1 (6 bases). Deletions cut 6 bases from V and 5 bases from J, with 20 bases between. This CDR3 region has 16 residues. Germline V CDR1 and CDR2: LNHDA, SQIVND (reference sequence). CDR3 residues: CASRPGTLGAYQPQHF. The CDR3 DNA reads TGTGCCAGTAGGCCCGGGACACTCGGGGCCTATCAGCCCCAGCATTTT.

The chain employs TRBV18 and TRBJ1-1; unclear D gene. This CDR3 region has 14 residues. Germline V lookup: CDR1 KGHSH, CDR2 LQKENI. The ends were cut back, 3 bases at V and 1 base at J, with 9 bases in the middle. This CDR3 is CASSPTGRNTEAFF. Here the CDR3 DNA reads TGTGCCAGCTCACCGACCGGGAGGAACACTGAAGCTTTCTTT.

The chain recombines TRBV19 with TRBJ2-5, with TRBD1 matching 10 bases. The CDR3 spans 16 residues. Germline-derived CDR1 and CDR2 are LNHDA and SQIVND (reference sequence). V shed 0 bases, J shed 5 bases, and the junction held 6 bases outside the gene matches. CDR3 sequence (DNA): TGTGCCAGTAGTATAGAATTGGGACAGGGGATGGAGACCCAGTACTTC. Amino acids: CASSIELGQGMETQYF.

This sequence joins TRBV18 and TRBJ1-5; TRBD1 aligns across 9 bases. The V and J ends lost 3 bases and 6 bases, in that order; junction bases with no gene match: 6. The germline V gene has CDR1 KGHSH and CDR2 LQKENI. This CDR3 contains 15 residues. CDR3 sequence reads: CASSPEGTGSQPQHF. CDR3 DNA: TGTGCCAGCTCACCCGAAGGGACAGGGAGTCAGCCCCAGCATTTT.

V and J are TRBV10-3 and TRBJ2-1, with D possibly matching TRBD1 (5 bases). Germline V lookup: CDR1 ENHRY, CDR2 SYGVKD. V gave up 6 bases and J gave up 10 bases, with 13 bases separating them. The CDR3 is 12 residues long. The CDR3 reads CAISKTDGEQFF. The CDR3 DNA reads TGTGCCATCAGCAAGACAGATGGCGAGCAGTTCTTC.

CDR3 loop: CATAPGGANQETQYF. DNA for the CDR3: TGTGCCACCGCACCCGGCGGGGCCAACCAAGAGACCCAGTACTTC. The V call is TRBV28, the J call TRBJ2-5, with D maybe TRBD2 (6 bases). This CDR3 has 15 amino acids. CDR1 is MDHEN, CDR2 SYDVKM, per germline. V was clipped by 10 bases and J by 0 bases, with 18 bases between them.